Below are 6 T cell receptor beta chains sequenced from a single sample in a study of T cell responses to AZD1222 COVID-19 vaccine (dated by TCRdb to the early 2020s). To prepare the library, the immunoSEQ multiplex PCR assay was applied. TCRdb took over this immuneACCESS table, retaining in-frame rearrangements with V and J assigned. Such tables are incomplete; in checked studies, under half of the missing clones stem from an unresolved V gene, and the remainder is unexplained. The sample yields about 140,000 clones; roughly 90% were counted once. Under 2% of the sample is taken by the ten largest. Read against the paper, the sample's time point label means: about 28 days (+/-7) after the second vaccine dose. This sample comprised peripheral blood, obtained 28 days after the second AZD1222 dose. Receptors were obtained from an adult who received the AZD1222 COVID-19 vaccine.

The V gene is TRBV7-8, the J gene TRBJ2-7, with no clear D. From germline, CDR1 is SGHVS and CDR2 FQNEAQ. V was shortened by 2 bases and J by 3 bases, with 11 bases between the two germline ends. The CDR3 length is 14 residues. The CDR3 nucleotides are TGTGCCAGCAGCTTAATCAGCCCTCTCTACGAGCAGTACTTC. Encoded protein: CASSLISPLYEQYF. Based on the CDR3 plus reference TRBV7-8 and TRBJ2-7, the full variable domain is GAGVSQSPRYKVAKRGQDVALRCDPISGHVSLFWYQQALGQGPEFLTYFQNEAQLDKSGLPSDRFFAERPEGSVSTLKIQRTQQEDSAVYLCASSLISPLYEQYFGPGTRLTVT.

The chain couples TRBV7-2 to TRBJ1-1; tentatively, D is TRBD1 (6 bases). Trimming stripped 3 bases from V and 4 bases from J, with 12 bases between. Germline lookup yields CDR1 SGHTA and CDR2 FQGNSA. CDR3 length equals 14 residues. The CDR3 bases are TGTGCCAGCAGCTTCTGGGGGCTTAGCACTGAAGCTTTCTTT. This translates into CASSFWGLSTEAFF.

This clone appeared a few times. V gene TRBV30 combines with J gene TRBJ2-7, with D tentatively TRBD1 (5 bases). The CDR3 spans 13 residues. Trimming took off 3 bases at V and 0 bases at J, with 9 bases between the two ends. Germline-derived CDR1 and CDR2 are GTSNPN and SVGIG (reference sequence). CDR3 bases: TGTGCCTGGAGGACAGAGATCTCCTACGAGCAGTACTTC. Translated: CAWRTEISYEQYF.

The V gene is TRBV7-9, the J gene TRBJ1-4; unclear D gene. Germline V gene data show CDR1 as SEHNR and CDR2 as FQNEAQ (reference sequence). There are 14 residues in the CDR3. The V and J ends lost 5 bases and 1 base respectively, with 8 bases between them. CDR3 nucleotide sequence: TGTGCCAGCAGCCGGATCGGAACTAATGAAAAACTGTTTTTT. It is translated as CASSRIGTNEKLFF.

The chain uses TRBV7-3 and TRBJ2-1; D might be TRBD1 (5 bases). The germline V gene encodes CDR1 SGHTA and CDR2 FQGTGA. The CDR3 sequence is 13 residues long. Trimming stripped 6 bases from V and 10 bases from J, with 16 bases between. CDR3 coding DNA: TGTGCCAGCAGTTTCTCTAGGGGTGACGAGCAGTTCTTC. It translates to CASSFSRGDEQFF.

The CDR3 reads CASSLDRTGGFAFF. Here the CDR3 DNA reads TGTGCCAGCAGCTTAGATCGGACAGGGGGCTTTGCTTTCTTT. The V call is TRBV7-9, the J call TRBJ1-1, with 11 bases matching TRBD1. The CDR3 is 14 amino acids. The ends lost 1 base at V and 11 bases at J; junction bases unmatched: 6. The germline V gene has CDR1 SEHNR and CDR2 FQNEAQ (reference sequence).